Listed below are T cell receptor beta chains from one sample, sequenced in a study of TIL therapy for anti-PD-1-resistant metastatic lung cancer. This table comes from immunoSEQ multiplex PCR, and its TCRdb copy is limited to in-frame clones, with some not included. The sample holds about 52,000 clones; about 80% are singletons and the top ten take about 5%. Source: blood, taken at baseline. These receptors came from a woman aged 30 to 85 with non-small cell lung cancer. Both conserved end residues are part of each CDR3. A D gene is named only where the DNA matches it firmly. A clone size is listed for some rows: how often the clone was seen (once, few, many), or a class if it is expanded.

V gene	CDR3 length	D gene	J gene	clone size	CDR3 protein	CDR3 DNA
TRBV13	14	.	TRBJ1-1	.	CASREYGLNTEAFF	TGTGCCAGCAGAGAGTATGGATTGAACACTGAAGCTTTCTTT
TRBV4-2	16	.	TRBJ2-5	.	CASSQDLVGVQETQYF	TGTGCCAGCAGCCAAGATTTGGTCGGGGTCCAAGAGACCCAGTACTTC
TRBV7-2	14	.	TRBJ2-2	once	CASSLSGATGELFF	TGTGCCAGCAGCTTATCAGGGGCCACCGGGGAGCTGTTTTTT
TRBV28	13	.	TRBJ2-3	.	CASSLPDTDTQYF	TGTGCCAGCAGTTTGCCGGACACAGATACGCAGTATTTT
TRBV12-5	13	.	TRBJ2-2	.	CASATGNTGELFF	TGTGCTAGTGCCACTGGGAACACCGGGGAGCTGTTTTTT
TRBV9	13	.	TRBJ1-2	.	CASSVFLNYGYTF	TGTGCCAGCAGCGTATTCCTTAACTATGGCTACACCTTC
TRBV25-1	15	.	TRBJ2-5	.	CASSEGYFGDETQYF	TGTGCCAGCAGTGAAGGATACTTCGGTGACGAGACCCAGTACTTC
TRBV9	17	.	TRBJ2-3	.	CASAIGRWRSGTDTQYF	TGTGCCTCGGCGATCGGCAGGTGGAGATCGGGCACAGATACGCAGTATTTT
TRBV18	12	.	TRBJ2-7	.	CASSPPSPEQYF	TGTGCCAGCTCACCTCCCTCCCCCGAGCAGTACTTC
TRBV5-5	15	TRBD1	TRBJ2-7	once	CASSPSPSTGFEQYF	TGTGCCAGCAGCCCATCGCCATCGACAGGGTTCGAGCAGTACTTC
TRBV11-2	16	TRBD2	TRBJ2-3	.	CASSPIAGGTTDTQYF	TGTGCCAGCAGCCCCATAGCGGGAGGAACCACAGATACGCAGTATTTT
TRBV7-8	16	.	TRBJ2-1	.	CASSLKRIAEVDEQFF	TGTGCCAGCAGCTTGAAACGGATAGCGGAGGTCGATGAGCAGTTCTTC
TRBV11-2	17	.	TRBJ2-1	.	CASSFWASRGFYNEQFF	TGTGCCAGCAGCTTTTGGGCAAGCCGAGGATTTTACAATGAGCAGTTCTTC
TRBV30	14	TRBD1	TRBJ1-2	.	CAWSITRGGNGYTF	TGTGCCTGGAGTATCACCAGGGGGGGGAATGGCTACACCTTC
TRBV19	14	.	TRBJ2-7	.	CASSTSRAQGQQYF	TGTGCCAGTAGTACCAGCAGGGCCCAGGGACAGCAGTACTTC
TRBV5-1	15	TRBD2	TRBJ2-1	.	CASSRTSGGRNEQFF	TGCGCCAGCAGCCGCACTAGCGGGGGGCGGAATGAGCAGTTCTTC
TRBV7-2	13	.	TRBJ1-2	.	CASSPGTLVGYTF	TGTGCCAGCAGTCCCGGGACGCTAGTGGGCTACACCTTC
TRBV19	14	.	TRBJ1-1	.	CASSKLGAGTEAFF	TGTGCCAGTAGTAAACTGGGGGCAGGCACTGAAGCTTTCTTT
TRBV15	15	.	TRBJ1-6	.	CATSRDTGGNSPLHF	TGTGCCACCAGCAGAGATACGGGAGGGAATTCACCCCTCCACTTT
TRBV9	14	.	TRBJ1-2	once	CASSVETESAGYTF	TGTGCCAGCAGCGTAGAAACCGAGAGTGCTGGCTACACCTTC
TRBV5-1	13	TRBD1	TRBJ2-3	once	CASSLTGEDTQYF	TGCGCCAGCAGCTTGACAGGGGAAGATACGCAGTATTTT
TRBV4-1	13	TRBD1	TRBJ2-7	.	CASSSGTEYEQYF	TGCGCCAGCAGCTCCGGGACAGAATACGAGCAGTACTTC
TRBV27	15	.	TRBJ2-5	.	CASSLSQGPQETQYF	TGTGCCAGCAGTTTATCCCAGGGACCGCAAGAGACCCAGTACTTC
TRBV18	13	TRBD1	TRBJ2-3	.	CASSGQGRDTQYF	TGTGCCAGCTCAGGACAGGGGCGGGATACGCAGTATTTT
TRBV30	13	.	TRBJ1-2	.	CAWSVAVNYGYTF	TGTGCCTGGAGTGTTGCTGTTAACTATGGCTACACCTTC
TRBV19	14	.	TRBJ1-4	.	CASSISGFGEKLFF	TGTGCCAGTAGTATCTCTGGTTTTGGTGAAAAACTGTTTTTT
TRBV6-1	14	.	TRBJ2-4	.	CASSEKGAKNIQYF	TGTGCCAGCAGTGAAAAAGGGGCCAAAAACATTCAGTACTTC
TRBV28	13	.	TRBJ2-7	.	CAIGRTGTYEQYF	TGTGCCATCGGACGGACCGGAACCTACGAGCAGTACTTC
TRBV10-3	13	.	TRBJ1-5	few	CAISESGHQPQHF	TGTGCCATCAGTGAGTCAGGGCATCAGCCCCAGCATTTT
TRBV15	14	.	TRBJ1-5	.	CATSIGQTNQPQHF	TGTGCCACCAGCATAGGACAGACCAATCAGCCCCAGCATTTT